This TCR beta chain comes out of a study of cytomegalovirus exposure and HLA in healthy donors. The PCR ran on 60 Vbeta and 13 Jbeta primers. Clones were sequenced by immunoSEQ multiplex PCR, and TCRdb holds only the in-frame ones, with some missing. The sample has over 100,000 clones. A word on this clone: Its antigen is undetermined.

Study observations and caveats: Exclusion as indistinguishable affected some V segments, including TRBV6-2 and TRBV6-3. A later analysis linked a missense DCLRE1C variant to TCR beta V- and J-gene trimming. Analysis was performed later, and it showed HLA-associated TCR beta chains to be more clonally expanded than equally common others.

This CDR3 is 14 amino acids long. Trimming left V 4 bases short and J 2 bases short, with 11 bases between. Germline assignment: CDR1 SGHAT and CDR2 FQNNGV. Sequencing was carried out using PBMCs. J is TRBJ2-5 and V is TRBV11-2; D may be TRBD1 (6 bases). The sequence came from a man younger than 40 in good health and CMV-seronegative. In nucleotides, the CDR3 is TGTGCCAGCAGCTCCTGGACAGTGCAAGAGACCCAGTACTTC. It encodes CASSSWTVQETQYF.